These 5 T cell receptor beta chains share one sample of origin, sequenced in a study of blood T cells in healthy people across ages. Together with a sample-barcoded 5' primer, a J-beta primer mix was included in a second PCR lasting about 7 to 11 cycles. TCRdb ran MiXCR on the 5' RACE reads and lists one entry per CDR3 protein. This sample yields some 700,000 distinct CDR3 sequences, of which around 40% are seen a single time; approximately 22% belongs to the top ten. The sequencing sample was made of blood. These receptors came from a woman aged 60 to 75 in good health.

The CDR3 reads CASSLTAGLINEQFF. CDR3 DNA: TGTGCCAGCAGCTTGACGGCGGGATTGATCAATGAGCAGTTCTTC. The chain has TRBV7-9 and TRBJ2-1, with D possibly being TRBD2 (6 bases). Germline V gene sequence: CDR1 SEHNR, CDR2 FQNEAQ (reference sequence). Trimming pared 3 bases from V and 6 bases from J, leaving 15 bases between. This CDR3 comprises 15 residues.

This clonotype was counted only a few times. CDR3 amino acids: CASSARCGYTF. The CDR3 bases are TGTGCCAGCAGCGCCCGATGTGGCTACACCTTC. This chain connects TRBV3-1 to TRBJ1-2, with D unclear. This CDR3 contains 11 residues. Germline-derived CDR1 and CDR2 are LGHDT and YNNKEL (reference sequence). The ends were cut back, 5 bases at V and 7 bases at J, with 8 bases in the middle. Based on the CDR3 plus reference TRBV3-1 and TRBJ1-2, the full variable domain is DTAVSQTPKYLVTQMGNDKSIKCEQNLGHDTMYWYKQDSKKFLKIMFSYNNKELIINETVPNRFSPKSPDKAHLNLHINSLELGDSAVYFCASSARCGYTFGSGTRLTVV.

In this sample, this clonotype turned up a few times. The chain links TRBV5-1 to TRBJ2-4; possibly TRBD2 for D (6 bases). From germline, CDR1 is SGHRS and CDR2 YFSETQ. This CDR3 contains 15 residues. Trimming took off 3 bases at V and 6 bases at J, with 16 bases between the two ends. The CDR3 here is CASSSQGAGANIQYF. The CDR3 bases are TGCGCCAGCAGCTCTCAGGGAGCGGGCGCAAACATTCAGTACTTC. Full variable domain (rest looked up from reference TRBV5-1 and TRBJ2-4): KAGVTQTPRYLIKTRGQQVTLSCSPISGHRSVSWYQQTPGQGLQFLFEYFSETQRNKGNFPGRFSGRQFSNSRSEMNVSTLELGDSALYLCASSSQGAGANIQYFGAGTRLSVL.

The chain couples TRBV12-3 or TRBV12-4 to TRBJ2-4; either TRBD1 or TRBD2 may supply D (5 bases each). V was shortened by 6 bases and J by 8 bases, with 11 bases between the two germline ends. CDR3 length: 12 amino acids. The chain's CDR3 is CASRTGTDIQYF. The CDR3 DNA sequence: TGTGCCAGCAGAACCGGGACCGACATTCAGTACTTC.

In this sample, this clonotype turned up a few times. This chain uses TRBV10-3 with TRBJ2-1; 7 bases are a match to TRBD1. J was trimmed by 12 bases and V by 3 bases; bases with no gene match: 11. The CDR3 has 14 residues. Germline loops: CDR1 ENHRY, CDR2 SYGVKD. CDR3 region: CAISDIPAGGVQFF. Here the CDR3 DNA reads TGTGCCATCAGTGACATCCCGGCAGGGGGTGTGCAGTTCTTC.